The sequence of this T cell receptor beta chain was determined in a study of blood T cell repertoires in COVID-19. Across the whole study: Donors in the United States, Italy and Spain gave samples during acute or convalescent COVID-19. PBMCs, B-cell-depleted T cells, or T cells were the source of the cDNA or gDNA that made up the material.

In the authors' workflow: Cell counts per sample came from amplifying reference gene primers. TCRdb's table, derived via immunoSEQ multiplex PCR, lists solely in-frame clones and lacks some. That table is the source of V, J and clone size, and D and trimming were worked out from the DNA. The sample has about 60,000 clones, around 88% seen once. J was trimmed by 8 bases and V by 4 bases; bases with no gene match: 15. The CDR3 consists of 17 residues. Germline CDR1 SEHNR, CDR2 FQNEAQ (reference sequence). Source material: peripheral blood. V and J are TRBV7-9 and TRBJ1-3; 9 bases are shared with TRBD1. The TCR was taken from a man aged 55 to 70 with acute or convalescent COVID-19. CDR3 coding DNA: TGTGCCAGCAGCTCCAATTACGGGACAGGGCCATTGGACACCATATATTTT. It codes for CASSSNYGTGPLDTIYF.